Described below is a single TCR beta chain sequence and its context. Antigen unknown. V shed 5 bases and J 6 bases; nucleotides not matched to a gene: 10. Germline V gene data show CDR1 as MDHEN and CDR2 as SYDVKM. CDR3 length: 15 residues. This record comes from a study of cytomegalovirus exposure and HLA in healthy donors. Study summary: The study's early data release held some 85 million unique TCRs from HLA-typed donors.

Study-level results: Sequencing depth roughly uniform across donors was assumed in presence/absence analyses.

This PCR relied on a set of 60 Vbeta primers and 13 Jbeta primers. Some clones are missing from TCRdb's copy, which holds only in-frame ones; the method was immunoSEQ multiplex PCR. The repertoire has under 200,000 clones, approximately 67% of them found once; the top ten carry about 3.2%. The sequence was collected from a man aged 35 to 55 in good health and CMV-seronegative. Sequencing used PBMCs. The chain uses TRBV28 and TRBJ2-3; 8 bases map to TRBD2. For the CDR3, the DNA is TGTGCCAGCAGTCCGACCGGGACTAGTATGGATACGCAGTATTTT. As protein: CASSPTGTSMDTQYF. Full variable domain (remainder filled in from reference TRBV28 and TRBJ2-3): DVKVTQSSRYLVKRTGEKVFLECVQDMDHENMFWYRQDPGLGLRLIYFSYDVKMKEKGDIPEGYSVSREKKERFSLILESASTNQTSMYLCASSPTGTSMDTQYFGPGTRLTVL.